Listed below are T cell receptor beta chains from one sample, sequenced in a study of T cell responses to AZD1222 COVID-19 vaccine. Sequenced by immunoSEQ multiplex PCR; TCRdb stores in-frame clones only, minus some. Found here are about 130,000 clones, roughly 92% of them singletons; the top ten hold about 3.7%. The material sequenced was peripheral blood, taken on day 0 of AZD1222 vaccination. Receptors originate from an adult in good health. CDR3s include the opening cysteine and the closing phenylalanine or tryptophan. A D gene is named only where the DNA matches it firmly. Size values are once, few and many counts, or a class for expanded clones, and some rows have none.

length,D,J,V,size,CDR3,DNA
14,.,TRBJ1-2,TRBV7-9,.,CASSLGSPNYGYTF,TGTGCCAGCAGCTTGGGCAGTCCTAACTATGGCTACACCTTC
13,.,TRBJ1-1,TRBV2,.,CASYRRMNTEAFF,TGTGCCAGCTACAGGCGAATGAACACTGAAGCTTTCTTT
15,.,TRBJ1-5,TRBV27,.,CASSLSSGSNQPQHF,TGTGCCAGCAGTTTGTCGTCCGGTAGCAATCAGCCCCAGCATTTT
15,.,TRBJ1-2,TRBV10-3,few,CAISDGGGGFYGYTF,TGTGCCATCAGTGATGGGGGTGGCGGGTTCTATGGCTACACCTTC
14,.,TRBJ2-7,TRBV7-2,.,CASSLRATAGWQYF,TGTGCCAGCAGCTTACGGGCTACTGCTGGGTGGCAGTACTTC
14,.,TRBJ2-7,TRBV6-1,few,CASSSTGGTHEQYF,TGTGCCAGCAGTTCAACGGGTGGGACGCACGAGCAGTACTTC
15,TRBD2,TRBJ2-3,TRBV7-9,.,CASSLDSGSQDTQYF,TGTGCCAGCAGCTTGGATAGCGGGAGCCAAGATACGCAGTATTTT
13,.,TRBJ2-2,TRBV10-3,.,CASKTTHTGELFF,TGTGCCAGCAAGACGACTCACACCGGGGAGCTGTTTTTT
12,.,TRBJ1-5,TRBV19,.,CASSISYQPQHF,TGTGCCAGTAGTATATCGTACCAGCCCCAGCATTTT
14,.,TRBJ2-3,TRBV2,.,CASTNRDLAGTQYF,TGTGCCAGCACCAACCGGGACTTGGCGGGGACGCAGTATTTT
16,.,TRBJ2-2,TRBV24-1,few,CATSEKKVTNTGELFF,TGTGCCACCAGTGAGAAAAAGGTAACGAACACCGGGGAGCTGTTTTTT
14,TRBD2,TRBJ2-7,TRBV5-1,.,CASSLGRGVYEQYF,TGCGCCAGCAGCTTAGGGCGGGGGGTCTACGAGCAGTACTTC
13,.,TRBJ1-2,TRBV12-5,.,CASGPSSSYGYTF,TGTGCTAGTGGTCCCAGCAGCTCATATGGCTACACCTTC
19,TRBD1,TRBJ1-5,TRBV28,.,CASRPPGQGILGSNQPQHF,TGTGCCAGCAGACCACCGGGACAGGGTATATTGGGGAGCAATCAGCCCCAGCATTTT
13,TRBD2,TRBJ2-1,TRBV6-5,.,CASSIAGVEEQFF,TGTGCCAGCAGTATAGCGGGAGTCGAGGAGCAGTTCTTC
16,.,TRBJ2-2,TRBV7-2,.,CASSQPGGITTGELFF,TGTGCCAGCAGCCAACCAGGGGGGATAACTACCGGGGAGCTGTTTTTT
13,.,TRBJ2-7,TRBV7-9,.,CASGWTDYWEQYF,TGTGCCAGCGGATGGACAGATTATTGGGAGCAGTACTTC
14,TRBD2,TRBJ2-1,TRBV29-1,.,CSVEDGRLAGEQFF,TGCAGCGTTGAAGATGGGAGACTAGCGGGCGAGCAGTTCTTC
17,TRBD2,TRBJ2-2,TRBV11-2,once,CASSSFSGSGRTGELFF,TGTGCCAGCAGCTCTTTTAGCGGGAGCGGGCGCACCGGGGAGCTGTTTTTT
18,TRBD2,TRBJ2-1,TRBV5-4,.,CASSLRSGRAQTNNEQFF,TGTGCCAGCAGCTTGCGTTCCGGGAGGGCCCAAACGAACAATGAGCAGTTCTTC
14,.,TRBJ2-6,TRBV5-4,.,CASSPAGPANVLTF,TGTGCCAGCAGCCCAGCCGGTCCCGCCAACGTCCTGACTTTC
15,.,TRBJ1-5,TRBV27,.,CASSFGQGPNRPQHF,TGTGCCAGCAGTTTCGGGCAGGGCCCCAATAGGCCCCAGCATTTT
17,.,TRBJ1-4,TRBV6-1,.,CASSELRGTLLMKRLFF,TGTGCCAGCAGTGAATTAAGGGGGACACTCCTAATGAAAAGGCTGTTTTTT
13,.,TRBJ2-7,TRBV19,once,CASSPGTTYEQYF,TGTGCCAGTAGTCCAGGGACAACCTACGAGCAGTACTTC
14,TRBD1,TRBJ1-1,TRBV5-1,.,CASSLAGGNTEAFF,TGCGCCAGCAGCTTGGCAGGGGGGAACACTGAAGCTTTCTTT
16,.,TRBJ1-2,TRBV6-1,few,CASSEARGKRAVGYTF,TGTGCCAGCAGTGAAGCTCGTGGGAAAAGGGCGGTTGGCTACACCTTC
11,.,TRBJ2-1,TRBV18,few,CASSPYNEQFF,TGTGCCAGCTCACCTTACAATGAGCAGTTCTTC
12,TRBD2,TRBJ2-7,TRBV7-6,.,CASSPRAGEQYF,TGTGCCAGCAGCCCGCGAGCGGGAGAGCAGTACTTC
14,.,TRBJ2-2,TRBV11-2,.,CASSPGTNTGELFF,TGTGCCAGCAGCCCCGGGACGAACACCGGGGAGCTGTTTTTT
16,TRBD1,TRBJ2-7,TRBV7-2,.,CASSLRSTGGVYEQYF,TGTGCCAGCAGCTTAAGGTCGACAGGGGGCGTCTACGAGCAGTACTTC
15,.,TRBJ1-1,TRBV4-1,.,CASSQYDRRGEEAFF,TGCGCCAGCAGCCAGTACGACAGGAGGGGAGAGGAAGCTTTCTTT
14,TRBD1,TRBJ1-1,TRBV5-6,.,CASSWDSQNTEAFF,TGTGCCAGCAGCTGGGACAGTCAGAACACTGAAGCTTTCTTT
18,TRBD2,TRBJ2-5,TRBV5-4,.,CASSSRLAGGSKQETQYF,TGTGCCAGCAGCTCAAGACTAGCGGGAGGGTCAAAGCAAGAGACCCAGTACTTC
13,.,TRBJ1-2,TRBV11-2,.,CASSLDRWGGYTF,TGTGCCAGCAGCTTAGATCGCTGGGGTGGCTACACCTTC
13,TRBD2,TRBJ2-3,TRBV29-1,.,CSVDGGGTDTQYF,TGCAGCGTTGATGGGGGAGGGACAGATACGCAGTATTTT
12,.,TRBJ2-5,TRBV10-1,.,CASSESLGTQYF,TGCGCCAGCAGTGAGAGTCTTGGGACCCAGTACTTC
11,.,TRBJ1-1,TRBV11-2,.,CASSLRGEAFF,TGTGCCAGCAGCTTAAGGGGTGAAGCTTTCTTT
14,.,TRBJ2-5,TRBV5-6,.,CASSLGRRQETQYF,TGTGCCAGCAGCTTGGGGCGAAGACAAGAGACCCAGTACTTC
16,TRBD2,TRBJ2-2,TRBV19,.,CASSISGGQNTGELFF,TGTGCCAGTAGTATCTCGGGGGGGCAGAACACCGGGGAGCTGTTTTTT
13,.,TRBJ2-7,TRBV6-2/TRBV6-3,.,CASSYGGGPEQYF,TGTGCCAGCAGTTACGGGGGGGGCCCCGAGCAGTACTTC
17,TRBD2,TRBJ2-5,TRBV19,.,CASSIGTSGSPQETQYF,TGTGCCAGTAGTATTGGGACTAGCGGGAGCCCCCAAGAGACCCAGTACTTC
15,TRBD2,TRBJ2-7,TRBV3-1/TRBV3-2,.,CASSQRLAGSYEQYF,TGTGCCAGCAGCCAACGACTAGCGGGTTCCTACGAGCAGTACTTC
14,TRBD2,TRBJ2-3,TRBV28,once,CATGGGAWTDTQYF,TGTGCCACCGGGGGAGGGGCTTGGACAGATACGCAGTATTTT
15,.,TRBJ1-5,TRBV3-1/TRBV3-2,once,CASSPTGPSNQPQHF,TGTGCCAGCAGCCCGACAGGCCCTAGCAATCAGCCCCAGCATTTT
13,.,TRBJ1-3,TRBV6-5,once,CASSYSAGNTIYF,TGTGCCAGCAGTTACTCAGCCGGAAACACCATATATTTT
14,.,TRBJ1-2,TRBV19,.,CASGGGGRNYGYTF,TGTGCCAGTGGCGGGGGCGGCAGAAACTATGGCTACACCTTC
15,TRBD1,TRBJ2-2,TRBV5-1,.,CASSRLGQVPEELFF,TGCGCCAGCAGCCGCCTGGGACAGGTACCGGAGGAGCTGTTTTTT
15,.,TRBJ1-5,TRBV28,.,CASSGMTGPNQPQHF,TGTGCCAGCAGTGGAATGACAGGACCTAATCAGCCCCAGCATTTT
18,TRBD2,TRBJ2-1,TRBV11-2,.,CASSPLLLAGVRYNEQFF,TGTGCCAGCAGCCCACTATTACTAGCGGGAGTTAGGTACAATGAGCAGTTCTTC
15,TRBD2,TRBJ2-7,TRBV5-8,.,CASSRGELAGREQYF,TGTGCCAGCAGCAGAGGGGAACTAGCGGGCCGGGAGCAGTACTTC
16,.,TRBJ1-5,TRBV20-1,few,CSASRSPRGGNQPQHF,TGCAGTGCTAGTCGGTCCCCCCGGGGGGGCAATCAGCCCCAGCATTTT
15,TRBD2,TRBJ2-1,TRBV18,once,CATVLAGGPYNEQFF,TGTGCCACCGTGTTAGCGGGAGGGCCATACAATGAGCAGTTCTTC
14,.,TRBJ2-7,TRBV19,.,CASSIPGPTYEQYF,TGTGCCAGTAGTATACCGGGACCCACCTACGAGCAGTACTTC
15,.,TRBJ2-2,TRBV11-2,.,CASSPKVGLPGELFF,TGTGCCAGCAGCCCGAAGGTAGGGCTACCCGGGGAGCTGTTTTTT
15,.,TRBJ2-1,TRBV12-1,.,CASSLFGTSSDEQFF,TGTGCCAGCAGCTTGTTCGGGACTAGCTCCGATGAGCAGTTCTTC
17,.,TRBJ2-1,TRBV21-1,.,CASSKFEERESVNEQFF,TGTGCCAGCAGCAAATTCGAGGAGCGGGAGTCTGTAAATGAGCAGTTCTTC
14,TRBD2,TRBJ2-7,TRBV6-5,.,CASSRTSGTYEQYF,TGTGCCAGCAGCCGGACTAGCGGTACCTACGAGCAGTACTTC
16,.,TRBJ2-6,TRBV5-4,.,CASSFDTFSGANVLTF,TGTGCCAGCAGCTTCGACACCTTCTCTGGGGCCAACGTCCTGACTTTC
15,.,TRBJ2-7,TRBV6-5,.,CASSNRGEFHYEQYF,TGTGCCAGCAGTAACCGGGGAGAGTTCCACTACGAGCAGTACTTC